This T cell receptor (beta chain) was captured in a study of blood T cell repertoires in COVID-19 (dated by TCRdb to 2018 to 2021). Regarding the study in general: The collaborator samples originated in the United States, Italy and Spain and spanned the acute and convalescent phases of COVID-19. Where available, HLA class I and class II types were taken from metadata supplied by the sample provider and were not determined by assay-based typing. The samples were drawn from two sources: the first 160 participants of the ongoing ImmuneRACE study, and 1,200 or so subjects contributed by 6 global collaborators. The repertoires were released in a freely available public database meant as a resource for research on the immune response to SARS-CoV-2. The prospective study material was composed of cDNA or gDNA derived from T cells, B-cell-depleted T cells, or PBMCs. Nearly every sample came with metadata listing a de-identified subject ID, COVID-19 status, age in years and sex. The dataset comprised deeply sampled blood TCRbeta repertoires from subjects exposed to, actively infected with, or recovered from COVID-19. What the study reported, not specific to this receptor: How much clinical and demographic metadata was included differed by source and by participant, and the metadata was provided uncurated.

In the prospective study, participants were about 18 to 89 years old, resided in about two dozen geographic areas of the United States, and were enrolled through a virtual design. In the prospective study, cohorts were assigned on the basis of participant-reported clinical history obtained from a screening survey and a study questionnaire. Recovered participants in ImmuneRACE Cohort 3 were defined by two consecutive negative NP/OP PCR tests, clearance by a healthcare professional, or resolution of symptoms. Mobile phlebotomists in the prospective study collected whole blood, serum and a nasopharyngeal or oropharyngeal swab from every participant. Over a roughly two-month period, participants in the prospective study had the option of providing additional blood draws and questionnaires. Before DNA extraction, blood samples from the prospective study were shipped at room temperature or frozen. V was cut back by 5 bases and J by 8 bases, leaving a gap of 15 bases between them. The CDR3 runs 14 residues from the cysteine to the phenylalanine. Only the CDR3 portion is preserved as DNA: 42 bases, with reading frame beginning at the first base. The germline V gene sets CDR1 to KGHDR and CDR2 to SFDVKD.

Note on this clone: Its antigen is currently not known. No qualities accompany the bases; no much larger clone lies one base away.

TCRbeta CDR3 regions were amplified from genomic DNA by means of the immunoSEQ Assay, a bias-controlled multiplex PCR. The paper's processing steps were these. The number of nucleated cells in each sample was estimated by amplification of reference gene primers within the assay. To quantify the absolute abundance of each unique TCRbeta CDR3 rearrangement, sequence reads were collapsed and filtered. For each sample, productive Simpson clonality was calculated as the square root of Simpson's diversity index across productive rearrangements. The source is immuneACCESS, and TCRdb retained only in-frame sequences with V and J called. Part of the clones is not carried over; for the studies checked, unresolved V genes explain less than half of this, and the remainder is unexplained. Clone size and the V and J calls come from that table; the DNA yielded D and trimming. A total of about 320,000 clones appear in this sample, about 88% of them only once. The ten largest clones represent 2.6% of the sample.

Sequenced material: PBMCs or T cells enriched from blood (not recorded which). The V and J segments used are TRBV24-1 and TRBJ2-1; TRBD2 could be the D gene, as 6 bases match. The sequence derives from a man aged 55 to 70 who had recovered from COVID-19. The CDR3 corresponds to CATSGGIMGDEQFF. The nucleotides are TGTGCCACCAGTGGCGGGATCATGGGCGATGAGCAGTTCTTC.